The 8 T cell receptor beta chains given below trace back to one sample, sequenced in a study of T-cell reconstitution after alpha-beta-depleted transplantation in children. Preparing the TCRbeta library involved the use of unique molecular identifiers. TCRdb fed the PCR reads into MiXCR, producing one record per CDR3 protein. The sample shows some 500,000 distinct CDR3 sequences, 18% of them seen only once. The source material was PBMCs from the stem cell graft donor, sampled from the stem cell graft. The receptors come from a human donor who donated a stem cell graft to a child with acute lymphoblastic leukemia.

This clonotype was seen only a few times. The J gene is TRBJ1-5, the V gene TRBV15; D is unresolved. The V gene's germline CDR1 is LNHNV and CDR2 YYDKDF (reference sequence). The V gene lost 0 bases and the J gene lost 7 bases, with 10 bases spanning the gap. The CDR3 runs to 14 residues. The CDR3 loop reads CATSRDEYIQPQHF. For the CDR3, the DNA is TGTGCCACCAGCAGAGATGAGTACATCCAGCCCCAGCATTTT.

There are a few counts of this clonotype. V and J are TRBV24-1 and TRBJ2-1; D possibly corresponds to TRBD1 (5 bases). The CDR3 consists of 13 residues. V lost 7 bases and J lost 0, with 6 bases in between. Germline assignment: CDR1 KGHDR and CDR2 SFDVKD. CDR3 amino acids: CATRTDSYNEQFF. The CDR3 nucleotides are TGTGCCACCAGGACAGACTCCTACAATGAGCAGTTCTTC.

The chain has TRBV9 and TRBJ2-7; 7 nucleotides line up with TRBD2. Germline V gives CDR1 SGDLS, CDR2 YYNGEE. After removal of 0 bases from V and 4 bases from J, the junction contained 7 bases not matched to a gene. This CDR3 is built from 15 residues. CDR3 coding DNA: TGTGCCAGCAGCGTAGTGGGACTACCCGTTTACGAGCAGTACTTC. Its protein is CASSVVGLPVYEQYF.

This clonotype turned up a few times. The chain recombines TRBV12-3 or TRBV12-4 with TRBJ1-2, with 7 bases aligning to TRBD1. This CDR3 is 14 amino acids long. After removal of 5 bases from V and 0 bases from J, the junction contained 3 bases not matched to a gene. The CDR3 loop is CASSPGQSNYGYTF. CDR3 nucleotide sequence: TGTGCCAGCAGTCCGGGACAGTCTAACTATGGCTACACCTTC.

The chain carries TRBV29-1 and TRBJ2-5; 8 bases are shared with TRBD1. CDR1 and CDR2 from the germline V gene are SQVTM and ANQGSEA. The CDR3 length is 15 residues. With V trimmed by 4 bases and J by 2 bases, 9 bases remained unmatched. CDR3 protein: CSVVCSDRGQETQYF. DNA for the CDR3: TGCAGCGTTGTATGTTCTGACAGGGGACAAGAGACCCAGTACTTC.

This sequence joins TRBV6-1 and TRBJ1-4; D not resolved. Trimming shortened V by 6 bases and J by 3 bases, and 17 bases separated the two germline ends. Per germline, CDR1 MNHNS and CDR2 SASEGT. This CDR3 spans 16 amino acids. The CDR3 spells CASSSGEGGANEKLFF. The CDR3 region has the DNA TGTGCCAGCAGCTCCGGGGAGGGAGGCGCTAATGAAAAACTGTTTTTT.

The rearrangement links TRBV11-1 to TRBJ2-1; D might be TRBD1 (6 bases). The CDR3 length is 13 residues. Trimming took 2 bases from V and 12 from J, leaving 14 bases between them. Germline V lookup: CDR1 SGHAT, CDR2 FQDESV (reference sequence). The DNA of the CDR3 is TGTGCCAGCAGCTTACTATCAGGGGCTGTGCAGTTCTTC. Residues: CASSLLSGAVQFF.

This chain links TRBV25-1 with TRBJ1-4, with 7 bases matching TRBD1. This CDR3 is built from 14 residues. Trimming took 4 bases from V and 7 from J; bases not matched to a gene: 6. Germline lookup yields CDR1 MGHDK and CDR2 SYGVNS. CDR3 region: CASSARGGAEKLFF. CDR3 DNA: TGTGCCAGCAGTGCCAGGGGGGGTGCTGAAAAACTGTTTTTT.